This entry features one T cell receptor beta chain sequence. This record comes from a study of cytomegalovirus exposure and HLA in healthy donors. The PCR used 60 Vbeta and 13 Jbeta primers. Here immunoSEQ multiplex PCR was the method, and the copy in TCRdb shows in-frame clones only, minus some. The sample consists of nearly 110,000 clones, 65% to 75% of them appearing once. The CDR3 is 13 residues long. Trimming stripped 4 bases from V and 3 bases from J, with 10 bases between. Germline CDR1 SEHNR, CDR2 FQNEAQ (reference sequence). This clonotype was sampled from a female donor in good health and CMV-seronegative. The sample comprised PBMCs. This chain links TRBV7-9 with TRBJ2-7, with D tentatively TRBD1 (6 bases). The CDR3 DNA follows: TGTGCCAGCAGCTCCGGACAGTACTACGAGCAGTACTTC. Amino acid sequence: CASSSGQYYEQYF.